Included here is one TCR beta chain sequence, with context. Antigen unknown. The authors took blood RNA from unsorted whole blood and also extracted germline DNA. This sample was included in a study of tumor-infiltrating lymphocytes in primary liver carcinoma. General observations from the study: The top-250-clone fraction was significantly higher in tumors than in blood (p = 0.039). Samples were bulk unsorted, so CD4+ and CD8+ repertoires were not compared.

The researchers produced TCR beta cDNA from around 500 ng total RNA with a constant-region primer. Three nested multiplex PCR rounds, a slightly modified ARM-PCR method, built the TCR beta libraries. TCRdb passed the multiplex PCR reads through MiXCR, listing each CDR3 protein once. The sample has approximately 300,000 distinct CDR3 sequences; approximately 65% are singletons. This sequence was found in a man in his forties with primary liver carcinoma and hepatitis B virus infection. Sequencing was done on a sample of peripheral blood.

CDR3 loop: CASSPNLGTGYNEQFF. CDR3 coding DNA: TGTGCCAGCAGCCCAAACCTGGGGACCGGATACAATGAGCAGTTCTTC. This chain connects TRBV6-5 to TRBJ2-1; D may match TRBD1 or TRBD2 (5 bases each). The CDR3 consists of 16 residues. V was pared by 6 bases and J by 4 bases, with 19 bases between. In germline, CDR1 is MNHEY, CDR2 SVGAGI.